A single T cell receptor (beta chain) is shown here with its context. The sample holds a few counts of this clone. The antigen it recognizes is unknown. No base qualities exist here, and no much larger clone lies one base off it. Other DNA sequences of this sample code for an identical CDR3. This entry comes from a study of lymphopenia after photon versus proton radiotherapy (dated by TCRdb to about 2019). Background for the entire study: The immunological effects of photon versus proton radiation therapy were compared in patients with gastrointestinal tumors who developed high-grade lymphopenia. The goal of the study was to characterize the differences between the two radiation modalities in how they affect the immune system. A cohort of under 25 patients with gastrointestinal tumors who received either photon or proton therapy and subsequently developed lymphopenia was included. Study-wide findings and limitations: After the lymphocyte count nadir, oligoclonal expansion, especially of CD8+ Temra cells, was observed in photon-treated repertoires, and the drop in diversity was driven by this expansion. The survival association was assessed only in patients who died, and better survival with proton therapy was presented by the authors as a possibility rather than a demonstrated result. Across the cohort, among patients who died, a greater drop in TCR diversity after the nadir was inversely correlated with overall survival time. During treatment, patients who received proton therapy stayed relatively stable, whereas patients who received photon therapy lost naive T cells and TCR diversity and gained effector/memory populations.

Library creation used the immunoSEQ multiplex PCR assay. T cell repertoires were profiled by deep sequencing of rearranged TCR beta loci, alongside multiparametric flow cytometry. TCRdb limited this immuneACCESS table to in-frame rearrangements with V and J called. A share of clones is missing; checked studies link under half to unresolved V genes, and the rest is unexplained. The sample table records 50,000 to 75,000 clones; around 88% of these occur just once. The ten largest make up roughly 2.3% of the sample. For CDR1 and CDR2, the germline V gene lists KGHSH and LQKENI. Trimming leaves V shorter by 2 bases and J shorter by 5 bases, with the junction holding 2 bases beyond the gene matches. The CDR3 contains 13 residues, cysteine and phenylalanine counted. Only the CDR3 part of the read is kept: 39 bases, read in frame from the first base.

Sequences were derived from peripheral blood, sampled from a patient treated with photon-based radiotherapy. The receptor comes from a man aged 35-49 years with gastric cancer. Recombination joined TRBV18 with TRBJ1-2, and TRBD1 matches 7 of the central bases. The CDR3 loop reads CASSPGTDYGYTF. DNA sequence: TGTGCCAGCTCACCAGGGACAGATTATGGCTACACCTTC.